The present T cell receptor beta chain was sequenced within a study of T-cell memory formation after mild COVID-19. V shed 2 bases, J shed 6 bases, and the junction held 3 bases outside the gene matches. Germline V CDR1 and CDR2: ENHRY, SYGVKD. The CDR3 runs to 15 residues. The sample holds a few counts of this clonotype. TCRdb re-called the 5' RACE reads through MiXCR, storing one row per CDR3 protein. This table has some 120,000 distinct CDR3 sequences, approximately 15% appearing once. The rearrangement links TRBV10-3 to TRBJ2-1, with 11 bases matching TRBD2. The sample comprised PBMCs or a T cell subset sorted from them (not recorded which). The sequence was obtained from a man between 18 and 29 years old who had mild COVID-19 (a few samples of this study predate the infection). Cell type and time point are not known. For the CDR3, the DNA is TGTGCCATCAGTGAGACTAGCGGGGGCTCCAATGAGCAGTTCTTC. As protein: CAISETSGGSNEQFF.